The 13 T cell receptor beta chains given below trace back to one sample, sequenced in a study of blood T cell repertoires in COVID-19. Clones were read by immunoSEQ multiplex PCR, and TCRdb kept only the in-frame ones, dropping some. The sample has 56,000 or so clones, approximately 90% seen once; the top ten hold 3% to 5%. Sequencing was done on a sample of peripheral blood. The receptors were gathered from a man in his forties or fifties with acute or convalescent COVID-19.

The chain links TRBV6-1 to TRBJ2-2; the match to TRBD1 covers 8 bases. CDR3 length: 16 amino acids. V gave up 2 bases and J gave up 4 bases; unmatched junction bases: 6. CDR1 is MNHNS, CDR2 SASEGT, per germline. In DNA, the CDR3 is TGTGCCAGCAGTGAACACAGGGGGTCGGTCACCGGGGAGCTGTTTTTT. This gives the protein CASSEHRGSVTGELFF.

The V and J genes are TRBV10-3 and TRBJ1-1; D is unclear. In germline, CDR1 is ENHRY, CDR2 SYGVKD. V lost 5 bases and J lost 4, with 17 bases in between. The CDR3 has 15 amino acids. CDR3 sequence (DNA): TGTGCCATCAGTCCTGGAAGAGGGTTGATCACTGAAGCTTTCTTT. It yields the protein CAISPGRGLITEAFF.

CDR3 loop: CASKGFLAGALVDTQYF. CDR3 nucleotides: TGTGCCAGTAAAGGGTTTCTAGCGGGGGCGCTTGTGGATACGCAGTATTTT. The gene calls are TRBV19 and TRBJ2-3, with 10 nucleotides matching TRBD2. This CDR3 has 17 residues. Germline CDR1 reads LNHDA; CDR2 reads SQIVND (reference sequence). Germline trimming cut 7 bases from V and 6 bases from J; bases unmatched to any gene: 16.

The chain combines TRBV19 with TRBJ1-2, with D possibly matching TRBD1 (5 bases). V was clipped by 1 base and J by 4 bases, with 13 bases between them. Germline CDR1 LNHDA, CDR2 SQIVND (reference sequence). This CDR3 region has 15 residues. CDR3 sequence: CASSIGQGVTYGYTF. DNA for the CDR3: TGTGCCAGTAGTATAGGCCAGGGCGTCACCTATGGCTACACCTTC.

The V gene is TRBV28, the J gene TRBJ2-5; 7 bases are a match to TRBD1. This CDR3 spans 15 amino acids. In germline, CDR1 is MDHEN, CDR2 SYDVKM. Losses at the gene ends were 6 bases for V and 5 bases for J; bases not matched to a gene: 12. CDR3 nucleotides: TGTGCCAGCAGCCACCCCGGGACAGTCAGGGAGACCCAGTACTTC. Translation gives CASSHPGTVRETQYF.

The rearrangement uses TRBV28 and TRBJ2-1; 8 nucleotides agree with TRBD2. Germline V gives CDR1 MDHEN, CDR2 SYDVKM. The length of the CDR3 is 14 residues. With 2 bases clipped from V and 5 bases from J, the junction kept 2 bases outside the gene matches. CDR3 DNA sequence: TGTGCCAGCAGTTTACAAGCGGGGGACAATGAGCAGTTCTTC. Protein sequence: CASSLQAGDNEQFF. The variable domain in full, with the rest retrieved from reference TRBV28 and TRBJ2-1, is DVKVTQSSRYLVKRTGEKVFLECVQDMDHENMFWYRQDPGLGLRLIYFSYDVKMKEKGDIPEGYSVSREKKERFSLILESASTNQTSMYLCASSLQAGDNEQFFGPGTRLTVL.

V gene TRBV12-3 or TRBV12-4 combines with J gene TRBJ1-6, with D possibly matching TRBD1 (5 bases). CDR3 length equals 12 residues. V lost 5 bases and J 12 bases, leaving 11 bases between the germline ends. CDR3 amino acids: CASSATGEPLHF. DNA for the CDR3: TGTGCCAGCAGTGCTACAGGCGAACCCCTCCACTTT.

The genes are TRBV18 and TRBJ2-3, with TRBD1 identical over 9 bases. CDR1 is KGHSH and CDR2 is LQKENI in the germline V gene. The CDR3 loop spans 16 amino acids. V was clipped by 2 bases and J by 5 bases; unmatched bases: 8. In DNA, the CDR3 is TGTGCCAGCTCACCAACCCAGGGACAGGGCGGAGATACGCAGTATTTT. Translating gives CASSPTQGQGGDTQYF.

This sequence joins TRBV6-2 or TRBV6-3 and TRBJ1-6, with D tentatively TRBD1 (5 bases). Trimming took 2 bases from V and 10 from J, leaving 12 bases between them. Germline CDR1 MNHEY, CDR2 SVGEGT. The CDR3 is made up of 14 amino acids. The CDR3 DNA reads as TGTGCCAGCAGTTACGGTAGGACAACCTCACCCCTCCACTTT. Translated: CASSYGRTTSPLHF.

The chain is built from TRBV9 and TRBJ1-2; a possible D gene is TRBD1 (5 bases). The CDR3 spans 14 residues. Germline values: CDR1 SGDLS, CDR2 YYNGEE. V was cut by 0 bases and J by 7 bases, with 13 bases left in between. CDR3 sequence reads: CASSVDGTRGGYTF. The CDR3 coding sequence is TGTGCCAGCAGCGTAGACGGGACTCGAGGTGGCTACACCTTC. Full variable domain (remainder filled in from reference TRBV9 and TRBJ1-2): DSGVTQTPKHLITATGQRVTLRCSPRSGDLSVYWYQQSLDQGLQFLIQYYNGEERAKGNILERFSAQQFPDLHSELNLSSLELGDSALYFCASSVDGTRGGYTFGSGTRLTVV.

This clone was counted a single time. This chain joins TRBV7-2 and TRBJ2-3; D gene ambiguous. Germline CDR1 is SGHTA and CDR2 is FQGNSA. The CDR3 sequence is 13 residues long. V lost 6 bases and J lost 1, with 8 bases in between. CDR3 loop: CASSPPGTDTQYF. The CDR3 DNA sequence: TGTGCCAGCAGTCCCCCGGGCACAGATACGCAGTATTTT.

The genes are TRBV20-1 and TRBJ2-1, with D unresolved. This CDR3 has 13 amino acids. Germline CDR1 DFQATT, CDR2 SNEGSKA (reference sequence). V lost 3 bases and J lost 0, with 6 bases in between. The CDR3 region has the DNA TGCAGTGCTAGTAGAGGCTCCTACAATGAGCAGTTCTTC. Translating it yields CSASRGSYNEQFF.

The chain has TRBV7-8 and TRBJ2-2, with 10 positions matching TRBD2. Germline CDR1 is SGHVS and CDR2 is FQNEAQ. Trimming at V came to 3 bases and at J to 4 bases, leaving 11 bases not matched to a gene. The CDR3 loop spans 18 amino acids. CDR3 in amino acids: CASSFQLAGTWGTGELFF. DNA for the CDR3: TGTGCCAGCAGCTTCCAACTAGCGGGGACGTGGGGCACCGGGGAGCTGTTTTTT.